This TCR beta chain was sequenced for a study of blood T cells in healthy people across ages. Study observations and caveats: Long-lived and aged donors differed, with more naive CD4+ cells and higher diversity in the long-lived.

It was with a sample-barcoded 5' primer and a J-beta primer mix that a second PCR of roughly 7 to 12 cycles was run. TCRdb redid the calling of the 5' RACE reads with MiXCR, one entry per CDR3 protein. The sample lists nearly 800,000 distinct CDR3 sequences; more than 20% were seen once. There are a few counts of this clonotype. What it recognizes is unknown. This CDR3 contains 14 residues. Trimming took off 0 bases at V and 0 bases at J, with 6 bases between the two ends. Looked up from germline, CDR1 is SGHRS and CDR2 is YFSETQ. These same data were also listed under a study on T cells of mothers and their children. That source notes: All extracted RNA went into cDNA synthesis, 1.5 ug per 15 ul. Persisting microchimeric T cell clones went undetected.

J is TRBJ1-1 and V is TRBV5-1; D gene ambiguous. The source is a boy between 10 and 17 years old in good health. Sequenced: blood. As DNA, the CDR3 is TGCGCCAGCAGCTTGGCGTGGATGAACACTGAAGCTTTCTTT. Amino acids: CASSLAWMNTEAFF.